The T cell receptor beta chain described here comes from a study of CD8+CD57+ T cells in acquired aplastic anemia. Study context: Sorted cells (CD4+ and CD8+) yielded DNA amounts that averaged about 3.1 ug. General study findings and limits: Patients showed no significant difference from controls in CD8+ Simpson's diversity. Sharing between patients and controls was observed for around 30 CD8+ CDR3 sequences.

TCR beta VDJ combinations and CDR3 sequences were profiled from genomic DNA. TCRdb independently ran MiXCR on the reads; one entry per CDR3 protein. The data hold roughly 240,000 distinct CDR3 sequences, with around half observed a single time. By flow cytometry, patients selected for sequencing had shown an expansion of CD8+CD57+ cells. When blood sampling took place, the patients had received no therapy. With respect to this clonotype: Its antigen is undetermined. It is likely a read error, because the conserved phenylalanine at the end of the CDR3 is missing. The DNA is left out, because the CDR3 cannot be placed on it with certainty; the CDR3 is given as TCRdb lists it.

The CDR3 is 9 amino acids in total, end residues counted. The V gene's germline CDR1 is DFQATT and CDR2 SNEGSKA (reference sequence). The J gene is TRBJ1-6, the V gene TRBV20-1; TRBD1, the table's D call, was not compared with the DNA. The receptor's source is a human donor with aplastic anemia. The material sequenced was sorted CD4+, CD8+, or CD8+CD57+ T cells (not recorded which) from PBMCs. CDR3 region: CSARLYPGT.